The source of this T cell receptor (beta chain) is a study of T cell repertoires in cytomegalovirus infection. Per the germline V gene, CDR1 is SGHTA and CDR2 is FQGNSA. Trimming cost V 4 bases and J 9 bases, with 10 bases left between them. This CDR3 region has 12 residues. TCRdb passed the reads through MiXCR, listing each CDR3 protein once. The data show 100,000 or so distinct CDR3 sequences, 25% to 30% seen once. This clonotype came up many times. As yet, its antigen is unknown. Sequenced here: CD8+ T cells from cultured PBMCs, sampled from culture after CMV antigen stimulation. The V and J genes are TRBV7-2 and TRBJ2-1; D not resolved. The TCR sequence derives from a human donor in good health (CMV status not recorded). Some clones in this sample may be carry-over from other donors' samples. The CDR3 nucleotides are TGTGCCAGCAGCTCCGGGCAGATTGAGCAGTTCTTC. This codes for CASSSGQIEQFF.